What follows describes a single T cell receptor (beta chain). The antigen is not known. The data were obtained in a study of cytomegalovirus exposure and HLA in healthy donors. Germline V gene lookup returns CDR1 WSHSY and CDR2 SAAADI. Trimming took 2 bases from V and 8 from J, leaving 12 bases between them. The CDR3 is 14 amino acids. Study findings and constraints: The study flagged about 150 TCR beta chains as cytomegalovirus-associated.

PCR used 60 Vbeta primers and 13 Jbeta primers. Repertoires were generated with immunoSEQ multiplex PCR, while TCRdb's copy carries only in-frame clones and drops some. This sample has about 100,000 clones, with around three quarters found just once. The TCR was taken from a woman aged 40 to 49 in good health and CMV-seronegative. The chain couples TRBV10-2 to TRBJ2-2; D is perhaps TRBD1 (6 bases). The sequenced sample was PBMCs. CDR3 loop: CASSEVRGLGELFF. The CDR3 DNA reads as TGCGCCAGCAGTGAGGTCAGGGGATTAGGGGAGCTGTTTTTT.